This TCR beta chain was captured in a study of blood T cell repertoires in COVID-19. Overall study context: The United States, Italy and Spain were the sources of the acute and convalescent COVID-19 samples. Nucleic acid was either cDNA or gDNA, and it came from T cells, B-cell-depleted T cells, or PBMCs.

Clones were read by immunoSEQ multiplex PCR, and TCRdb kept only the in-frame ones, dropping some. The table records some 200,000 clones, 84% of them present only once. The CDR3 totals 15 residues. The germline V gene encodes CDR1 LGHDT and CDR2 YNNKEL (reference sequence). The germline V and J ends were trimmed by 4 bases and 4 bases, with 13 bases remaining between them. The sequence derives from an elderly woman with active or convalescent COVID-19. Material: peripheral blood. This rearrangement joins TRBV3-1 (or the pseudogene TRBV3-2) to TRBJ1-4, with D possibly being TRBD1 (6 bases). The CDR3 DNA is TGTGCCAGCAGCCGAGGGGGGGTTAGTAATGAAAAACTGTTTTTT. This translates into CASSRGGVSNEKLFF.